This T cell receptor (beta chain) was documented in a study of blood T cell repertoires in COVID-19 (dated by TCRdb to 2018 to 2020). At the level of the whole study: Samples covering the acute and convalescent phases of COVID-19 were provided by collaborators in the United States, Italy and Spain. Deeply sampled blood TCRbeta repertoires from subjects exposed to, actively infected with, or recovered from COVID-19 were included in the dataset. Sample metadata almost always included a de-identified subject ID, COVID-19 status, age in years and sex. HLA class I and class II types, where available, came from metadata supplied by the sample provider rather than from assay-based typing. The repertoires were released in a freely available public database meant as a resource for research on the immune response to SARS-CoV-2. The material from the prospective study consisted of cDNA or gDNA derived from T cells, B-cell-depleted T cells, or PBMCs. Samples were obtained from the ongoing ImmuneRACE study (first 160 participants) and from 1,254 subjects provided by 6 global collaborators.

TCRbeta CDR3 regions were amplified from genomic DNA using the immunoSEQ Assay, a bias-controlled multiplex PCR. For the original study's pipeline: The number of nucleated cells in each sample was estimated by amplification of reference gene primers within the assay. To quantify the absolute abundance of each unique TCRbeta CDR3 rearrangement, sequence reads were collapsed and filtered. For each sample, productive Simpson clonality was calculated as the square root of Simpson's diversity index over productive rearrangements. TCRdb obtained this table from immuneACCESS and retained in-frame rearrangements with V and J assigned. These tables miss some clones; where compared with another copy, unresolved V genes account for less than half of the shortfall, and the remainder is unexplained. The DNA gave D and trimming, while V, J and clone size come from that table. Within this sample are 120,000 to 150,000 clones, with approximately 86% of them counted one time only. Roughly 4% of the sample comes from the top ten.

For CDR1 and CDR2, the germline V gene (reference sequence) lists SEHNR and FQNEAQ. Taken from cysteine to phenylalanine, the CDR3 has 13 residues. The kept DNA is CDR3 alone, 39 bases in frame from the first base. At the junction V is shortened by 5 bases and J by 5 bases; bases outside the gene matches: 3. A word on this clone: Its antigen is currently not known. One base away there is no much larger clone; base qualities are not given.

Here is what the overall study found, with its caveats: Clinical and demographic metadata were provided uncurated, with the amount varying by source and participant.

Participants in the prospective study were aged about 18 to 90 years, lived in about two dozen United States geographic areas, and enrolled through a virtual design. In the prospective study, cohorts were assigned on the basis of participant-reported clinical history obtained from a screening survey and a study questionnaire. Exposed participants had been in contact with someone with a PCR-confirmed or clinician-diagnosed COVID-19 case within 2 weeks of study entry. In the prospective study, whole blood, serum and a nasopharyngeal or oropharyngeal swab were collected from each participant by mobile phlebotomists. Participants in the prospective study had the option to provide additional blood draws and questionnaires over a 2-month period. Blood samples from the prospective study were shipped frozen or at room temperature prior to DNA extraction.

Recombination linked TRBV7-9 to TRBJ1-5, with 7 middle bases fitting TRBD1. Material: PBMCs or T cells enriched from blood (not recorded which). This receptor was identified in a woman in her thirties or forties who had been exposed to COVID-19. This receptor has the CDR3 CASSQDRDQPQHF. The DNA reads as follows: TGTGCCAGCAGCCAAGACAGGGATCAGCCCCAGCATTTT.